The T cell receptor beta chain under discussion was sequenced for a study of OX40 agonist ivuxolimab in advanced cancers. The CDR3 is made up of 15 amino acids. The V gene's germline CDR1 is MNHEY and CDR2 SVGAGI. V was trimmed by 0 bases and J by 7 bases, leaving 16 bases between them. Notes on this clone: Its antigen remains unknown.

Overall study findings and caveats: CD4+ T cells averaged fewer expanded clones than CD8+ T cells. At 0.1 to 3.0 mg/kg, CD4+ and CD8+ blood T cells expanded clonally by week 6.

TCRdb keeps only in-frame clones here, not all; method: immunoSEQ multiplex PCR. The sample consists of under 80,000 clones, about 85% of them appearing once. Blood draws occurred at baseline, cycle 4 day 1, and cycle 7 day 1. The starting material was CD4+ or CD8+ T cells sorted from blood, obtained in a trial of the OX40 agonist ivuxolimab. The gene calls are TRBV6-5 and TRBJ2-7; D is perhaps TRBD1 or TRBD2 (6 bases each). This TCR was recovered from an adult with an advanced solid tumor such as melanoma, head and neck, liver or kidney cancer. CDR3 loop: CASSYSSGAPVEQYF. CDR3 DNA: TGTGCCAGCAGTTACTCGTCGGGGGCCCCGGTGGAGCAGTACTTC.